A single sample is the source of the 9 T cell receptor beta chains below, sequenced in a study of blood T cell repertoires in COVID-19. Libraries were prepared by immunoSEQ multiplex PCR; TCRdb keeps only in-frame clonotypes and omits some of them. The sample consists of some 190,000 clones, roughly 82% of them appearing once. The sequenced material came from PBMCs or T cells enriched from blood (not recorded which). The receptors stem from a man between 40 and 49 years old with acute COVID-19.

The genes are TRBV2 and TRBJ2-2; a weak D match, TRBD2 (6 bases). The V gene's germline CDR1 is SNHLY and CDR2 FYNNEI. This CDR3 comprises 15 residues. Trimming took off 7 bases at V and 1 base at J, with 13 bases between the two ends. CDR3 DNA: TGTGCCAGCAAGAAGCTGGAGGGGAACACCGGGGAGCTGTTTTTT. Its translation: CASKKLEGNTGELFF.

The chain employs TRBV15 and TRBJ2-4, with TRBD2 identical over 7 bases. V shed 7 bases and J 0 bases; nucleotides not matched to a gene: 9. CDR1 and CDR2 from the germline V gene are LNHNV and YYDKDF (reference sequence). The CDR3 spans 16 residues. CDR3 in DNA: TGTGCCACCACTCGGGGCGGGAGCCTAGCCAAAAACATTCAGTACTTC. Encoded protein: CATTRGGSLAKNIQYF.

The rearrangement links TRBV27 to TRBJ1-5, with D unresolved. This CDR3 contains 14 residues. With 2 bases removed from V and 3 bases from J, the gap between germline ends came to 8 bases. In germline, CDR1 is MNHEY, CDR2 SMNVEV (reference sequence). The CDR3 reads CASSLGRLNQPQHF. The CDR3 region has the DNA TGTGCCAGCAGTTTAGGCCGACTCAATCAGCCCCAGCATTTT.

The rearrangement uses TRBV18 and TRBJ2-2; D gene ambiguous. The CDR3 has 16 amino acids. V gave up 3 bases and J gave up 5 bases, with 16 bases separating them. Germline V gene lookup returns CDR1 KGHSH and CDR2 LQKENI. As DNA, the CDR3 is TGTGCCAGCTCACCGGCAACAACCCTCTTGACCGGGGAGCTGTTTTTT. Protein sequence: CASSPATTLLTGELFF.

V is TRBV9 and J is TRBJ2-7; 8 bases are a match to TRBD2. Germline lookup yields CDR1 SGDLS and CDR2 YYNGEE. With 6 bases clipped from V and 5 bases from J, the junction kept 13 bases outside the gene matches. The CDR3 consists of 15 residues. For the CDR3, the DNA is TGTGCCAGCACCCGGGGGGGGACTAGGACCCACGAGCAGTACTTC. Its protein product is CASTRGGTRTHEQYF.

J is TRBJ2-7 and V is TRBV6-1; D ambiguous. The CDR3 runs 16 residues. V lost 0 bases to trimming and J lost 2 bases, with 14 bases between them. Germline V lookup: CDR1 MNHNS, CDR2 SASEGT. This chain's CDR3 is CASSEALVRLTYEQYF. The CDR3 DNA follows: TGTGCCAGCAGTGAAGCGCTGGTCAGGTTAACCTACGAGCAGTACTTC.

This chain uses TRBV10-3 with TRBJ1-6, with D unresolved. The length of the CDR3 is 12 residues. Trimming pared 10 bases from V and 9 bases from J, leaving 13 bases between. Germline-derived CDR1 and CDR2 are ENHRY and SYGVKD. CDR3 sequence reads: CATSPVVSPLHF. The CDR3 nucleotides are TGTGCCACTTCCCCCGTAGTTTCACCCCTCCACTTT.

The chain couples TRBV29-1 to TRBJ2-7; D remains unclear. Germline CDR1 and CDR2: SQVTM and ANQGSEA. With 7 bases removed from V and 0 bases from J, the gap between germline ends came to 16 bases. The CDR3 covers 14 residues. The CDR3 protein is CSAVLGPSSYEQYF. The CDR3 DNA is TGCAGCGCCGTCCTTGGGCCGAGCTCCTACGAGCAGTACTTC.

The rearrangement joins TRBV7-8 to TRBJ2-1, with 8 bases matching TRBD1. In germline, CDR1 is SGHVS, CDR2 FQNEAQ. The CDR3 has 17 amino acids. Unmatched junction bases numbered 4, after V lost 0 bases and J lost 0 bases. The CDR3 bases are TGTGCCAGCAGCTTAGCTCGGACAGGGAGCTCCTACAATGAGCAGTTCTTC. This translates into CASSLARTGSSYNEQFF.